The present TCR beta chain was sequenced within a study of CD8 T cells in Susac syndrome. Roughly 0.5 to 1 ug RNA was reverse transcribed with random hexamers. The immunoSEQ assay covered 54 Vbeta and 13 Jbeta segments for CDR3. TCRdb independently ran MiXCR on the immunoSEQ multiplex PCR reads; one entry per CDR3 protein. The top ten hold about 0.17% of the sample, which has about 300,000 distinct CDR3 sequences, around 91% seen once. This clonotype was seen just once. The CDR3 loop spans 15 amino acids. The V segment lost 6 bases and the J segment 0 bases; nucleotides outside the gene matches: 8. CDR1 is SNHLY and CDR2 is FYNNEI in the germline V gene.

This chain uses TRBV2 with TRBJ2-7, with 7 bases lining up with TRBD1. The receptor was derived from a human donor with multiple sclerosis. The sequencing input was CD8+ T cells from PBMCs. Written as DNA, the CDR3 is TGTGCCAGCAGCGCAACACAGGGGAGCTCCTACGAGCAGTACTTC. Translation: CASSATQGSSYEQYF.